This is a list of T cell receptor beta chains from one sample in a study of shared clonotypes between healthy human individuals. Sequencing was performed with immunoSEQ multiplex PCR; in TCRdb, only in-frame clones are kept and a portion is missing. The data contain 400,000 to 500,000 clones, approximately 80% of them singletons. Sequencing used PBMCs. These receptors all stem from a woman aged 40 to 55 in good health. Some clones in this sample may be carry-over from other donors' samples. The CDR3 runs from the conserved cysteine through the conserved F or W. Fields, in order: V gene, J gene, clone size, D gene, CDR3 DNA, CDR3 protein. The D gene is left open where the match is weak. A row's size may be missing; if present it is once, few, many or a size class.

>TRBV7-3|TRBJ2-7|NA|TRBD1
TGTGCCAGCAGCTTAGGGACAGGGCACTCCTACGAGCAGTACTTC
CASSLGTGHSYEQYF
>TRBV9|TRBJ2-3|NA|NA
TGTGCCAGCAGCGTAGCTACGGGGACCTGGGCCTCCACAGATACGCAGTATTTT
CASSVATGTWASTDTQYF
>TRBV5-1|TRBJ2-2|once|TRBD1
TGCGCCAGCAGCGAGACCTGGACAGGGGCCGCCGGGGAGCTGTTTTTT
CASSETWTGAAGELFF
>TRBV11-1|TRBJ2-5|NA|TRBD2
TGTGCCAGCAGCTTAGGACTAGCGGGAGGGCGGGAGACCCAGTACTTC
CASSLGLAGGRETQYF
>TRBV5-1|TRBJ2-2|NA|TRBD1
TGCGCCAGCAGCAGGGACAGGGGCACCGGGGAGCTGTTTTTT
CASSRDRGTGELFF
>TRBV7-2|TRBJ1-2|NA|TRBD1
TGTGCCAGCAGCTTAGTGGGGACAGGGGGCTATGGCTACACCTTC
CASSLVGTGGYGYTF
>TRBV6-5|TRBJ2-5|NA|TRBD2
TGTGCCAGCAGAAGAGCGGGAGGCGAGACCCAGTACTTC
CASRRAGGETQYF
>TRBV19|TRBJ2-4|few|TRBD2
TGTGCCAGTAGTACAGGACTAGCGGGAGGACGGCGGACCAAAAACATTCAGTACTTC
CASSTGLAGGRRTKNIQYF
>TRBV4-2|TRBJ2-3|NA|NA
TGTGCCAGCAGTTACAGCCCCGGCCAGGGCACAGATACGCAGTATTTT
CASSYSPGQGTDTQYF
>TRBV9|TRBJ2-1|NA|TRBD1
TGTGCCAGCAGCCCAGGACAGGGTTTGTTCTTC
CASSPGQGLFF
>TRBV4-1|TRBJ1-5|NA|NA
TGCGCCAGCAGCCAAGATGCGGCAGGTGGCAATCAGCCCCAGCATTTT
CASSQDAAGGNQPQHF
>TRBV7-9|TRBJ2-5|NA|NA
TGTGCCAGCAGACCCGTACAGGGTCGTCAAGAGACCCAGTACTTC
CASRPVQGRQETQYF
>TRBV6-6|TRBJ1-5|NA|TRBD1
TGTGCCAGCAGTTACCGGGACAGTTATCAGCCCCAGCATTTT
CASSYRDSYQPQHF
>TRBV29-1|TRBJ2-3|NA|NA
TGCAGCGTTGAATCAGCAGCTCGGGATACGCAGTATTTT
CSVESAARDTQYF
>TRBV18|TRBJ2-1|NA|TRBD2
TGTGCCAGCTCACTAGCGGGGGCCTACAATGAGCAGTTCTTC
CASSLAGAYNEQFF
>TRBV9|TRBJ2-7|NA|NA
TGTGCCAGCAGCGTGGGGGGCCCTCCTTACGAGCAGTACTTC
CASSVGGPPYEQYF
>TRBV18|TRBJ2-2|NA|TRBD1
TGTGCCAGCTCACCCCGGACAGGGGACACCGGGGAGCTGTTTTTT
CASSPRTGDTGELFF
>TRBV7-6|TRBJ2-5|NA|NA
TGTGCCAGCAGCTTAAGGCTAGCCGATGAGACCCAGTACTTC
CASSLRLADETQYF
>TRBV6-6|TRBJ2-6|NA|NA
TGTGCCAGCAGTCGATACAGGGCCGGGGCCAACGTCCTGACTTTC
CASSRYRAGANVLTF
>TRBV5-8|TRBJ1-1|NA|NA
TGTGCCAGCAGCTTGGCTACCAGGCTGAACACTGAAGCTTTCTTT
CASSLATRLNTEAFF
>TRBV9|TRBJ1-2|few|NA
TGTGCCAGCAGCCCGGGGGGGCCTTGGGACTATGGCTACACCTTC
CASSPGGPWDYGYTF
>TRBV4-1|TRBJ2-7|NA|TRBD1
TGCGCCAGCAGCCAAAGGGCAGGGGGAGACGGTGAGCAGTACTTC
CASSQRAGGDGEQYF
>TRBV11-2|TRBJ2-1|NA|NA
TGTGCCAGCCGGCGGTCAGCGCGGGATGAGCAGTTCTTC
CASRRSARDEQFF
>TRBV4-1|TRBJ2-2|NA|NA
TGCGCCAGCAGCCAAGTCTTCGGGACAAACACCGGGGAGCTGTTTTTT
CASSQVFGTNTGELFF
>TRBV6-1|TRBJ2-1|once|TRBD2
TGTGCCAGCAGTGAAGCGCCCCTAGCGGGAGGGCTATACAATGAGCAGTTCTTC
CASSEAPLAGGLYNEQFF
>TRBV5-5|TRBJ1-2|many|NA
TGTGCCAGCAGCCCGGACAGCCTCTATGGCTACACCTTC
CASSPDSLYGYTF
>TRBV4-2|TRBJ2-1|NA|TRBD2
TGTGCCAGCAGCCAAGGGGGTAGCGGGAGGATCTATGAGCAGTTCTTC
CASSQGGSGRIYEQFF
>TRBV30|TRBJ2-2|NA|NA
TGTGCCTGGAGTGTAGGGGCAGGGACGAACACCGGGGAGCTGTTTTTT
CAWSVGAGTNTGELFF
>TRBV7-9|TRBJ1-4|NA|NA
TGTGCCAGCAGCCAACGGGACGGGACGGATGAAAAACTGTTTTTT
CASSQRDGTDEKLFF
>TRBV28|TRBJ2-1|NA|NA
TGTGCCAGCAACCCCTCCGGGACCGAAGGTAGCAATGAGCAGTTCTTC
CASNPSGTEGSNEQFF
>TRBV5-1|TRBJ1-5|NA|NA
TGCGCCAGCAGCTTGGCGGCAGGGCCTAGCAATCAGCCCCAGCATTTT
CASSLAAGPSNQPQHF
>TRBV2|TRBJ1-6|NA|NA
TGTGCCAGCAACCTAGGACCTCCCTCTGGTTCACCCCTCCACTTT
CASNLGPPSGSPLHF
>TRBV18|TRBJ2-7|many|TRBD1
TGTGCCAGCTCACCCACCAGGACAGGGGGGACCGAGCAGTACTTC
CASSPTRTGGTEQYF
>TRBV4-2|TRBJ2-7|few|NA
TGTGCCAGCAGCCGAGAGGCACGGACACGTCCATCCTACGAGCAGTACTTC
CASSREARTRPSYEQYF
>TRBV11-3|TRBJ2-2|NA|NA
TGTGCCAGCAGCTTAGCCCGACTAGGAGGGACCGGGGAGCTGTTTTTT
CASSLARLGGTGELFF
>TRBV30|TRBJ1-4|NA|NA
TGTGCCTGGAGTGTACCGGTCAGCCGGAATGAAAAACTGTTTTTT
CAWSVPVSRNEKLFF
>TRBV27|TRBJ1-1|few|NA
TGTGCCAGCAGTTCAACCCGCAGGGGGAACACTGAAGCTTTCTTT
CASSSTRRGNTEAFF
>TRBV28|TRBJ2-7|NA|NA
TGTGCCAGCAGTTTCGAGGGTTGGGGGACCTACGAGCAGTACTTC
CASSFEGWGTYEQYF
>TRBV28|TRBJ1-1|NA|NA
TGTGCCAGCAGTTTATTAGGGAGGGGCGGATACAATTCCGAAGCTTTCTTT
CASSLLGRGGYNSEAFF
>TRBV18|TRBJ1-1|NA|TRBD1
TGTGCCAGCTCACCGACGACAGGGACGGGCACTGAAGCTTTCTTT
CASSPTTGTGTEAFF
>TRBV6-1|TRBJ2-1|NA|NA
TGTGCCAGCAGTGAAGGGTTGTACAATGAGCAGTTCTTC
CASSEGLYNEQFF
>TRBV19|TRBJ2-2|NA|NA
TGTGCCAGTAGTATAGCCGGACAACACACCGGGGAGCTGTTTTTT
CASSIAGQHTGELFF
>TRBV5-1|TRBJ2-7|many|NA
TGCGCCAGCAGCAAGACTGGGGTACAGTATGAGCAGTACTTC
CASSKTGVQYEQYF
>TRBV4-1|TRBJ2-6|NA|NA
TGCGCCAGCAGCCCCCCCCCGGGGCTAGGGGCCAACGTCCTGACTTTC
CASSPPPGLGANVLTF
>TRBV27|TRBJ2-7|few|NA
TGTGCCAGCATCAACCTCGGGAGCCCCTACGAGCAGTACTTC
CASINLGSPYEQYF
>TRBV29-1|TRBJ2-7|NA|TRBD2
TGCAGCGTTGACGGGACTAGCTTCTCCGAGCAGTACTTC
CSVDGTSFSEQYF
>TRBV7-6|TRBJ2-1|NA|NA
TGTGCCAGCAGCTTAGGGGACCACAATGAGCAGTTCTTC
CASSLGDHNEQFF
>TRBV19|TRBJ2-7|NA|TRBD1
TGTGCCAGTAGTCCAGGACAGGGTGCAACCTACGAGCAGTACTTC
CASSPGQGATYEQYF
>TRBV5-1|TRBJ2-2|NA|NA
TGCGCCAGCAGCTTGGGAGTGGGTCCCGGGGAGCTGTTTTTT
CASSLGVGPGELFF
>TRBV6-6|TRBJ2-2|NA|NA
TGTGCCAGCAGTTCGGGGACAGGGGAGCTGTTTTTT
CASSSGTGELFF
>TRBV30|TRBJ2-2|NA|NA
TGTGCCTGGAGTCTAATATGGAGGGGGGAGCTGTTTTTT
CAWSLIWRGELFF
>TRBV5-1|TRBJ2-1|NA|TRBD2
TGCGCCAGCAGCTTGGGGACTAGCGGCTACAATGAGCAGTTCTTC
CASSLGTSGYNEQFF